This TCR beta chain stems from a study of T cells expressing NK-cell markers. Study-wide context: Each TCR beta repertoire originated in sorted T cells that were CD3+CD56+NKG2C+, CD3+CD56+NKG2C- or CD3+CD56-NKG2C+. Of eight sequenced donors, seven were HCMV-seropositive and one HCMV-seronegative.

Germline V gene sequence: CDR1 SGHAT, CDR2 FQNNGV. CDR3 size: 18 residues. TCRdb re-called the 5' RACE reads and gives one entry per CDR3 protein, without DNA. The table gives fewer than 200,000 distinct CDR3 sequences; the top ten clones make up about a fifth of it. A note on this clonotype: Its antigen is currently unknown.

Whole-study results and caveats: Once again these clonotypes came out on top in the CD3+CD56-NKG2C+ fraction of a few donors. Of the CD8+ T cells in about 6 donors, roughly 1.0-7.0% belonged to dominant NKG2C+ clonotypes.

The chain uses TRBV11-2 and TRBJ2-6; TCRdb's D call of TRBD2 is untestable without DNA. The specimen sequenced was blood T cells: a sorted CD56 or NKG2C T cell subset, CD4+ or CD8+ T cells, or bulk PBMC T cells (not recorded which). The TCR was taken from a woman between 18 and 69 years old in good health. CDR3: CASSPTKGWATGANVLTF.